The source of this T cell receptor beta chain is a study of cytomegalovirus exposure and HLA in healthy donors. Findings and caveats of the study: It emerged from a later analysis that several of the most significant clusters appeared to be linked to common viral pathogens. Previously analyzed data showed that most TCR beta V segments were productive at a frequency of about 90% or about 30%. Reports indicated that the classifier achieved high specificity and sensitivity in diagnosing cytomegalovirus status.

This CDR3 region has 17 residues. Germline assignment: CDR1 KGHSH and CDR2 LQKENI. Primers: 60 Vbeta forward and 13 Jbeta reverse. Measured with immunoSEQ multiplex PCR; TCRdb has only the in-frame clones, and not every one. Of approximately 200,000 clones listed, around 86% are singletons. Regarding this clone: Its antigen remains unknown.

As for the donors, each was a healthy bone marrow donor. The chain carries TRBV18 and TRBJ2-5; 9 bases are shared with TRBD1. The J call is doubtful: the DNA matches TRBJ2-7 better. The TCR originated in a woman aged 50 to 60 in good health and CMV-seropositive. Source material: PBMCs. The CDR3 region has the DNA TGTGCCAGCTCCCCCTCGCCATGGACAGGGGTAAGGTACGAGCAGTACTTC. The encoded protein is CASSPSPWTGVRYEQYF.